The 25 T cell receptor beta chains below all came from one sample that was sequenced in a study of blood T cell repertoires in COVID-19. Clones were sequenced by immunoSEQ multiplex PCR, and TCRdb holds only the in-frame ones, with some missing. The sample carries some 340,000 clones, less than 85% recorded once. Sequenced input: peripheral blood. The origin of the receptors is a woman aged 18-30 years with acute or convalescent COVID-19.

The chain employs TRBV2 and TRBJ1-2; no clear D gene. V lost 4 bases and J lost 5, with 14 bases in between. This CDR3 spans 14 amino acids. The germline gives CDR1 SNHLY, CDR2 FYNNEI. The CDR3 is CASSGTGLSYGYTF. The DNA for the CDR3 is TGTGCCAGCAGTGGGACCGGACTGTCATATGGCTACACCTTC.

This chain uses TRBV7-3 with TRBJ2-2, with 12 bases lining up with TRBD1. There are 17 residues in the CDR3. Germline CDR1 and CDR2: SGHTA and FQGTGA. V was clipped by 1 base and J by 2 bases; unmatched bases: 2. The CDR3 coding sequence is TGTGCCAGCAGCTTAAGGGGACAGGGGGCCAACACCGGGGAGCTGTTTTTT. Amino acids: CASSLRGQGANTGELFF.

The rearrangement joins TRBV30 to TRBJ1-3; D is possibly TRBD1 (6 bases). The germline V and J ends were trimmed by 0 bases and 3 bases, with 18 bases remaining between them. Germline CDR1 reads GTSNPN; CDR2 reads SVGIG (reference sequence). The CDR3 is 17 amino acids. This CDR3 reads CAWSVPFGGLGGNTIYF. The CDR3 DNA follows: TGTGCCTGGAGTGTACCCTTCGGGGGGCTAGGTGGAAACACCATATATTTT.

The rearrangement links TRBV4-1 to TRBJ1-2; D may be TRBD1 (5 bases). CDR1 is MGHRA and CDR2 is YSYEKL in the germline V gene. This CDR3 has 14 residues. The V gene lost 1 base and the J gene lost 7 bases, with 13 bases spanning the gap. CDR3 nucleotides: TGCGCCAGCAGCCAAGCACAGGTTCGAACTGGCTACACCTTC. This gives the protein CASSQAQVRTGYTF.

The V and J genes are TRBV19 and TRBJ1-2; 7 positions agree with TRBD1. CDR3 length: 15 amino acids. V lost 0 bases to trimming and J lost 6 bases; unmatched junction nucleotides: 7. In germline, CDR1 is LNHDA, CDR2 SQIVND (reference sequence). DNA for the CDR3: TGTGCCAGTAGTATAGATAGGGGGACAGAAGATGGCTACACCTTC. It yields the protein CASSIDRGTEDGYTF.

The chain is built from TRBV5-4 and TRBJ1-1; 8 bases are shared with TRBD1. Germline loops: CDR1 SGHNT, CDR2 YYREEE (reference sequence). This CDR3 is built from 16 residues. The J segment lost 5 bases and the V segment lost 4 bases, leaving 13 bases of the junction unmatched. The CDR3 sequence is CASSPSAGQGRTEAFF. The CDR3 DNA is TGTGCCAGCAGCCCCTCGGCTGGACAGGGAAGGACTGAAGCTTTCTTT.

This clone was counted only a few times. The chain employs TRBV19 and TRBJ2-2, with TRBD1 identical over 8 bases. Germline V gives CDR1 LNHDA, CDR2 SQIVND (reference sequence). The CDR3 is 16 residues long. V dropped 0 bases and J dropped 3; count of bases not matched to a gene: 3. Here the CDR3 reads CASSIDRGPYTGELFF. The CDR3 DNA follows: TGTGCCAGTAGTATAGACAGGGGGCCTTACACCGGGGAGCTGTTTTTT.

This clone was counted a single time. The chain employs TRBV7-9 and TRBJ1-1; 9 bases agree with TRBD1. Trimming took 8 bases from V and 3 from J; bases not matched to a gene: 7. This CDR3 has 14 residues. Germline CDR1 and CDR2: SEHNR and FQNEAQ (reference sequence). The CDR3 region has the DNA TGTGCCAGCGGTGGGGACAGGGCTGACACTGAAGCTTTCTTT. It yields the protein CASGGDRADTEAFF.

The chain is built from TRBV5-1 and TRBJ1-2, with D possibly matching TRBD1 (5 bases). The CDR3 runs to 15 residues. V lost 2 bases and J lost 4, with 15 bases in between. Per germline, CDR1 SGHRS and CDR2 YFSETQ. CDR3 in DNA: TGCGCCAGCAGCTTCGGGCAGGGAGGACCCTATGGCTACACCTTC. Translating it yields CASSFGQGGPYGYTF.

The chain uses TRBV3-1 (or the pseudogene TRBV3-2) and TRBJ1-2; no reliable D call. V lost 3 bases and J 6 bases, leaving 8 bases between the germline ends. CDR3 length equals 12 residues. CDR1 and CDR2 (germline): LGHDT, YNNKEL (reference sequence). The CDR3 spells CASSHSRDGYTF. Written as DNA, the CDR3 is TGTGCCAGCAGCCATAGCCGGGATGGCTACACCTTC.

The chain links TRBV5-1 to TRBJ2-5, with D possibly matching TRBD2 (6 bases). Germline CDR1 SGHRS, CDR2 YFSETQ. The CDR3 contains 15 residues. Trimming stripped 0 bases from V and 7 bases from J, with 16 bases between. CDR3 nucleotides: TGCGCCAGCAGCTTGGAGGGACGGGGGTTCGGGACCCAGTACTTC. It translates to CASSLEGRGFGTQYF.

The chain recombines TRBV4-2 with TRBJ2-1, with 9 bases that match TRBD2. V trimming: 1 base; J trimming: 10 bases; junction bases outside the gene matches: 17. CDR1 is LGHNA, CDR2 YNFKEQ, per germline. The length of the CDR3 is 18 residues. CDR3 coding DNA: TGTGCCAGCAGCCAAGGGGGGGAGCTAGCGGGGCCCCGGGGAGAGCAGTTCTTC. It translates to CASSQGGELAGPRGEQFF.

CDR3 region: CAWSRGLSENEQFF. The CDR3 DNA reads as TGTGCCTGGAGTAGGGGACTCTCTGAGAATGAGCAGTTCTTC. J is TRBJ2-1 and V is TRBV30; D possibly corresponds to TRBD2 (6 bases). V was trimmed by 2 bases and J by 7 bases, leaving 15 bases between them. The CDR3 length is 14 residues. The germline CDR1 and CDR2 sequences are GTSNPN and SVGIG (reference sequence).

This clone was detected a few times. This sample includes further DNA sequences coding for the same CDR3. The chain is built from TRBV29-1 and TRBJ2-6; D is unclear. The germline gives CDR1 SQVTM, CDR2 ANQGSEA. The CDR3 runs 12 residues. V lost 4 bases and J 1 base, leaving 2 bases between the germline ends. CDR3 sequence (DNA): TGCAGCGTTGCGTCTGGGGCCAACGTCCTGACTTTC. Translated: CSVASGANVLTF.

This sequence joins TRBV18 and TRBJ1-4; TRBD1 matches 8 bases. Germline assignment: CDR1 KGHSH and CDR2 LQKENI. The CDR3 is made up of 15 amino acids. V was pared by 6 bases and J by 8 bases, with 11 bases of the junction left unmatched. CDR3 residues: CASSPTRGLKEKLFF. CDR3 DNA: TGTGCCAGCTCCCCAACCAGGGGGCTAAAAGAAAAACTGTTTTTT.

The V call is TRBV10-3, the J call TRBJ2-7; tentative D call: TRBD2 (5 bases). Deletions cut 7 bases from V and 0 bases from J, with 10 bases between. Germline CDR1 ENHRY, CDR2 SYGVKD. The CDR3 has 13 residues. CDR3 residues: CAIKAAPSYEQYF. CDR3 coding DNA: TGTGCCATCAAAGCGGCTCCCTCCTACGAGCAGTACTTC.

CDR3 sequence: CASSPVADSYNEQFF. DNA of the CDR3: TGCGCCAGCAGCCCGGTAGCGGATTCCTACAATGAGCAGTTCTTC. The rearrangement joins TRBV5-1 to TRBJ2-1; D may be TRBD2 (6 bases). This CDR3 is 15 amino acids long. The V end was cut by 4 bases, the J end by 1 base, with 12 bases between. Germline loops: CDR1 SGHRS, CDR2 YFSETQ.

The rearrangement joins TRBV19 to TRBJ1-5; no definite D call. Trimming pared 4 bases from V and 1 base from J, leaving 11 bases between. From germline, CDR1 is LNHDA and CDR2 SQIVND (reference sequence). The CDR3 covers 15 residues. CDR3 in DNA: TGTGCCAGTAGTAGCGCAGGAGGAAGCAATCAGCCCCAGCATTTT. It yields the protein CASSSAGGSNQPQHF.

The gene calls are TRBV6-4 and TRBJ2-6, with D uncertain. Trimming left V 7 bases short and J 0 bases short, with 13 bases between. The germline gives CDR1 MRHNA, CDR2 SNTAGT. The CDR3 is 16 amino acids. This CDR3 reads CASKRDGASGANVLTF. The CDR3 DNA is TGTGCCAGCAAACGTGACGGAGCCTCTGGGGCCAACGTCCTGACTTTC.

The CDR3 spells CASSLGLAGVTDTQYF. CDR3 nucleotides: TGTGCCAGCAGCTTGGGTCTAGCGGGAGTCACAGATACGCAGTATTTT. The V call is TRBV5-4, the J call TRBJ2-3; 10 bases map to TRBD2. The CDR3 is made up of 16 amino acids. V shed 0 bases and J 2 bases; nucleotides not matched to a gene: 3. Per the germline V gene, CDR1 is SGHNT and CDR2 is YYREEE (reference sequence).

The chain is built from TRBV19 and TRBJ1-6, with 7 bases matching TRBD1. From germline, CDR1 is LNHDA and CDR2 SQIVND (reference sequence). V lost 8 bases and J lost 7; bases outside the gene matches: 8. This CDR3 contains 14 residues. CDR3: CASCTAGGNSPLHF. DNA of the CDR3: TGTGCCAGTTGCACAGCAGGGGGGAATTCACCCCTCCACTTT. Supplemented by reference TRBV19 and TRBJ1-6, the full variable domain reads DGGITQSPKYLFRKEGQNVTLSCEQNLNHDAMYWYRQDPGQGLRLIYYSQIVNDFQKGDIAEGYSVSREKKESFPLTVTSAQKNPTAFYLCASCTAGGNSPLHFGNGTRLTVT.

The chain couples TRBV27 to TRBJ1-6; 10 bases fit TRBD1. V dropped 6 bases and J dropped 10; count of bases not matched to a gene: 9. Germline V lookup: CDR1 MNHEY, CDR2 SMNVEV (reference sequence). This CDR3 has 15 residues. The DNA of the CDR3 is TGTGCCAGCAGGAGGGACAGGGGTGATAGATCACCCCTCCACTTT. Protein product: CASRRDRGDRSPLHF.

V gene TRBV21-1 combines with J gene TRBJ1-5. TRBV21-1 is marked as a pseudogene. The CDR3 spans 15 residues. The CDR3 protein is CASSIGGGSNQPQHF. The CDR3 DNA reads as TGTGCCAGCAGCATCGGGGGAGGGAGCAATCAGCCCCAGCATTTT.

Only a few counts were recorded for this clone. This chain uses TRBV13 with TRBJ2-2; 10 positions match TRBD2. CDR3 length: 15 amino acids. Per germline, CDR1 PRHDT and CDR2 FYEKMQ (reference sequence). V was clipped by 5 bases and J by 4 bases; unmatched bases: 4. The CDR3 sequence: CASSPIAGGTGELFF. In nucleotides, the CDR3 is TGTGCCAGCAGCCCCATAGCGGGGGGCACCGGGGAGCTGTTTTTT.

The genes are TRBV10-1 and TRBJ2-2; D is possibly TRBD1 (7 bases). V was shortened by 5 bases and J by 4 bases, with 11 bases between the two germline ends. This CDR3 region has 14 residues. Germline V gene lookup returns CDR1 WNHNN and CDR2 SYGVQD (reference sequence). The CDR3 DNA sequence: TGCGCCAGCAGTTACCAGGGGGGCACCGGGGAGCTGTTTTTT. Encoded protein: CASSYQGGTGELFF.